The present T cell receptor (beta chain) was sequenced within a study of blood T cells in healthy people across ages. Whole-study context: In model experiments, template switching was able to capture about one barcoded beta molecule for every two T cells that were present. Study-wide results and limits: Measured against age, TCR beta diversity per million T cells decreased in a roughly linear manner. Diversity estimated from one million T cells was considered an underestimate.

Sample-barcoded 5' priming and a J-beta primer mix drove a second PCR of about 6 to 12 cycles. Each sample yielded at least 2.5 million CDR3-containing paired-end reads. TCRdb re-derived calls from the 5' RACE reads in MiXCR, one entry per CDR3 protein. The sample lists 650,000 to 800,000 distinct CDR3 sequences, roughly half occurring once. At least ten counts were recorded for this clonotype. Its antigen is not known. V lost 4 bases, J lost 4 bases, and 5 bases stayed unmatched. Looked up from germline, CDR1 is SGDLS and CDR2 is YYNGEE. The CDR3 has 15 amino acids. The source of this sequence is a woman aged 80 or over in good health. The sample consisted of blood. The chain employs TRBV9 and TRBJ2-1, with TRBD1 matching 10 bases. The chain's CDR3 is CASSRDRGEYNEQFF. The CDR3 bases are TGTGCCAGCAGCAGGGACAGGGGCGAATACAATGAGCAGTTCTTC.